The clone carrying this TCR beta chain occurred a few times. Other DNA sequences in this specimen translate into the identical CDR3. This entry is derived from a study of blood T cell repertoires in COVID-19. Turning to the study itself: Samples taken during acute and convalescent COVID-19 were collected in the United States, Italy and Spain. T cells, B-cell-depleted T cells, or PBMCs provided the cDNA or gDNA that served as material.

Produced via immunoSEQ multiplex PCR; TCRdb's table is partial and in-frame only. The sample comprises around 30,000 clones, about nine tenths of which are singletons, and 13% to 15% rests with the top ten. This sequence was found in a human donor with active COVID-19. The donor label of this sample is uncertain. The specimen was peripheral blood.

The CDR3 sequence is CASRPGAGSSGANVLTF. CDR3 DNA: TGTGCCAGCAGACCAGGGGCTGGTTCCTCTGGGGCCAACGTCCTGACTTTC. The chain employs TRBV7-9 and TRBJ2-6, with D tentatively TRBD1 (6 bases). Germline assignment: CDR1 SEHNR and CDR2 FQNEAQ (reference sequence). There are 17 residues in the CDR3. Trimming cost V 6 bases and J 0 bases, with 15 bases left between them.